This T cell receptor beta chain was sequenced during a study of shared clonotypes between healthy human individuals. Study-level points and caveats: Investigators collected only blood, and repertoires in tissues likely differ.

The germline CDR1 and CDR2 sequences are GTSNPN and SVGIG (reference sequence). Between the trimmed V and J ends, which lost 0 bases and 2 bases, there was a span of 14 bases. CDR3 length: 17 amino acids. Remarks on this clone: Antigen: not known.

TCRdb keeps only in-frame clones here, not all; method: immunoSEQ multiplex PCR. The sample yields a few million clones, approximately 92% seen once. The source material was naive CD4+ T cells sorted from blood. Subset given: CD45RA+ positively selected. The chain combines TRBV30 with TRBJ1-6; D may be TRBD1 (6 bases). This TCR was recovered from a young man in good health. The CDR3 DNA reads as TGTGCCTGGAGTGTACGGGCGGGGACAACCTATAATTCACCCCTCCACTTT. Protein: CAWSVRAGTTYNSPLHF.